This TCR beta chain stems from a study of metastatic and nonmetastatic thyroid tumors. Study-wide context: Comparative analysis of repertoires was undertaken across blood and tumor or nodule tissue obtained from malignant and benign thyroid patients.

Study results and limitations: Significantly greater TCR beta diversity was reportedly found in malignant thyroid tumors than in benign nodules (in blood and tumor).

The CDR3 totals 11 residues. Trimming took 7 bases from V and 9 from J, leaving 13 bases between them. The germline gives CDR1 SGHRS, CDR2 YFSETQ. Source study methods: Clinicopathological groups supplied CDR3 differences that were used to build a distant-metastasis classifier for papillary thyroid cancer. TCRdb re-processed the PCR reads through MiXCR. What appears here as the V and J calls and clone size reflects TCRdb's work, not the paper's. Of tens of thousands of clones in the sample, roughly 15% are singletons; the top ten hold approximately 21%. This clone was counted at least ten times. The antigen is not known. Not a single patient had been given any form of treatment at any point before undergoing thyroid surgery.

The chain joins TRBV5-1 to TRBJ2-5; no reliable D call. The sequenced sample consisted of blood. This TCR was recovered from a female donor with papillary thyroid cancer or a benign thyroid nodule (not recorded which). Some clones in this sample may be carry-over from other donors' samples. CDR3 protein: CASGVIGAQYF. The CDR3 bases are TGCGCCAGCGGGGTGATTGGGGCCCAGTACTTC.